The rows below give T cell receptor beta chains drawn from one sample of a study of blood T cell repertoires in COVID-19. Clones were sequenced by immunoSEQ multiplex PCR, and TCRdb holds only the in-frame ones, with some missing. The sample lists about 280,000 clones; around 89% were seen once. Sequencing input: peripheral blood. The receptors here all came from a man aged 40-55 years with acute or convalescent COVID-19. The CDR3 runs from the conserved cysteine through the conserved F or W. Fields, in order: D gene, V gene, J gene, CDR3 length, CDR3 protein. D genes are given only for firm matches.

D: TRBD1
V: TRBV7-2
J: TRBJ1-1
length: 14
CDR3: CASKTGGWGTEAFF

D: NA
V: TRBV11-2
J: TRBJ2-6
length: 13
CDR3: CASSPSGANVLTF

D: NA
V: TRBV25-1
J: TRBJ1-1
length: 11
CDR3: CASSRNTEAFF

D: TRBD2
V: TRBV2
J: TRBJ2-3
length: 16
CDR3: CASRPLRTSDTDTQYF

D: NA
V: TRBV6-5
J: TRBJ1-6
length: 11
CDR3: CASSYAGALHF

D: NA
V: TRBV9
J: TRBJ2-7
length: 13
CDR3: CASSYFLEGEQYF

D: NA
V: TRBV3-1/TRBV3-2
J: TRBJ2-7
length: 16
CDR3: CASSQDRGGTTYEQYF

D: NA
V: TRBV19
J: TRBJ1-1
length: 16
CDR3: CASAKQGSRWNTEAFF

D: NA
V: TRBV6-5
J: TRBJ2-7
length: 12
CDR3: CASNGQIYEQYF

D: NA
V: TRBV2
J: TRBJ2-2
length: 12
CDR3: CASSVYTGELFF

D: NA
V: TRBV4-2
J: TRBJ1-4
length: 16
CDR3: CASSQNAGTKEEKLFF

D: NA
V: TRBV19
J: TRBJ2-3
length: 16
CDR3: CASTQGGSPSTDTQYF

D: NA
V: TRBV2
J: TRBJ1-2
length: 12
CDR3: CASSGQIYGYTF

D: NA
V: TRBV5-6
J: TRBJ1-2
length: 11
CDR3: CASSSGFGYTF

D: NA
V: TRBV7-2
J: TRBJ1-4
length: 13
CDR3: CASSRRTAEKLFF

D: NA
V: TRBV24-1
J: TRBJ1-5
length: 17
CDR3: CATSDLQVGESNQPQHF

D: NA
V: TRBV25-1
J: TRBJ2-1
length: 16
CDR3: CASSRLGQISYNEQFF

D: TRBD2
V: TRBV5-1
J: TRBJ2-7
length: 14
CDR3: CASSPGRIAYEQYF

D: NA
V: TRBV5-1
J: TRBJ1-1
length: 15
CDR3: CASSLGATANTEAFF

D: TRBD1
V: TRBV5-4
J: TRBJ1-1
length: 15
CDR3: CASSLPGTGNTEAFF

D: TRBD1
V: TRBV5-6
J: TRBJ2-2
length: 14
CDR3: CASSRDRTTGELFF

D: TRBD1
V: TRBV6-4
J: TRBJ1-1
length: 12
CDR3: CASRSGGTEAFF

D: NA
V: TRBV19
J: TRBJ2-3
length: 14
CDR3: CASSINRATDTQYF

D: NA
V: TRBV5-8
J: TRBJ1-5
length: 12
CDR3: CASSFFRQPQHF

D: NA
V: TRBV6-5
J: TRBJ1-2
length: 13
CDR3: CASRDRQFYGYTF

D: NA
V: TRBV7-6
J: TRBJ1-6
length: 14
CDR3: CASSSTGYNSPLHF

D: NA
V: TRBV29-1
J: TRBJ1-2
length: 13
CDR3: CSVGPSGAGGYTF

D: NA
V: TRBV7-2
J: TRBJ2-7
length: 14
CDR3: CASSLTVYSYEQYF

D: TRBD2
V: TRBV12-5
J: TRBJ2-1
length: 16
CDR3: CASGFREAGDYNEQFF

D: TRBD1
V: TRBV5-1
J: TRBJ2-1
length: 16
CDR3: CASSLGDRGPYNEQFF

D: TRBD1
V: TRBV6-5
J: TRBJ1-1
length: 12
CDR3: CASSKQGAEAFF

D: TRBD1
V: TRBV5-4
J: TRBJ1-2
length: 14
CDR3: CASSYGQDYYGYTF

D: NA
V: TRBV3-1/TRBV3-2
J: TRBJ1-5
length: 13
CDR3: CASSQGLEQPQHF

D: NA
V: TRBV12-3/TRBV12-4
J: TRBJ1-2
length: 12
CDR3: CASSFRNYGYTF

D: NA
V: TRBV9
J: TRBJ1-1
length: 15
CDR3: CASSSRRVWGTEAFF

D: TRBD1
V: TRBV14
J: TRBJ2-2
length: 15
CDR3: CASSPGQGRAGELFF

D: TRBD2
V: TRBV5-1
J: TRBJ2-2
length: 16
CDR3: CASGILAGGPDGELFF

D: TRBD1
V: TRBV15
J: TRBJ1-2
length: 15
CDR3: CATSSPDRGQYGYTF

D: TRBD1
V: TRBV5-1
J: TRBJ1-2
length: 13
CDR3: CASSWDRASGYTF

D: NA
V: TRBV9
J: TRBJ2-6
length: 16
CDR3: CASSVGQISGANVLTF

D: NA
V: TRBV13
J: TRBJ2-1
length: 12
CDR3: CASSSLPDEQFF

D: TRBD1
V: TRBV3-1/TRBV3-2
J: TRBJ1-4
length: 14
CDR3: CASSLTGTVEKLFF